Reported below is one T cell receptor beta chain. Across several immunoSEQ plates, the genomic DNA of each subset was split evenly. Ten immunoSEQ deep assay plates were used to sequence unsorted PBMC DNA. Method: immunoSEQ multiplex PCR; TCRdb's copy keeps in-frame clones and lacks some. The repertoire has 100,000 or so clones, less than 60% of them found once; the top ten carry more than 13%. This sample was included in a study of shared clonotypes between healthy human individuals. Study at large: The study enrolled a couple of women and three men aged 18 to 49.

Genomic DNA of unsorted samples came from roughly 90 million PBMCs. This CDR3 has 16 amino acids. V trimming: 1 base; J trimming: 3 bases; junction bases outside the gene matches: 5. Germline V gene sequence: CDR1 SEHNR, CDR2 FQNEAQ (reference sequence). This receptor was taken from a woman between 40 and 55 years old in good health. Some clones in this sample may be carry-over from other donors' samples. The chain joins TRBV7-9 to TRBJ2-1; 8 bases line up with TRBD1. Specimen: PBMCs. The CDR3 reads CASSLDTGTGYNEQFF. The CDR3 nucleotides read TGTGCCAGCAGCTTAGATACCGGGACAGGCTACAATGAGCAGTTCTTC.